The 28 T cell receptor beta chains in this list originate from one sample, sequenced in a study of blood T cells in healthy people across ages. Then a second PCR, running roughly 7 to 11 cycles, was carried out with a sample-barcoded 5' primer and a J-beta primer mix. Each CDR3 protein gets one entry after TCRdb re-called the 5' RACE reads with MiXCR. The sample shows approximately 780,000 distinct CDR3 sequences, 20% to 30% of them seen only once. These data were also reused for a study on T cells of mothers and their children.

The sequenced material came from blood. The receptors derive from a boy aged 5-17 years in good health.

This clonotype came up many times. The chain couples TRBV30 to TRBJ2-7; tentative D call: TRBD1 (5 bases). Germline assignment: CDR1 GTSNPN and CDR2 SVGIG (reference sequence). The CDR3 contains 13 residues. V was trimmed by 3 bases and J by 2 bases, leaving 11 bases between them. CDR3 nucleotide sequence: TGTGCCTGGAGACCGACAGTTGCCTACGAGCAGTACTTC. It codes for CAWRPTVAYEQYF.

This chain links TRBV29-1 with TRBJ2-2; tentative D call: TRBD1 (6 bases). Germline loops: CDR1 SQVTM, CDR2 ANQGSEA. The ends were cut back, 4 bases at V and 0 bases at J, with 12 bases in the middle. The CDR3 is 15 amino acids. CDR3 sequence reads: CSVGRDTANTGELFF. The CDR3 DNA reads TGCAGCGTTGGAAGGGACACCGCGAACACCGGGGAGCTGTTTTTT.

This chain links TRBV6-5 with TRBJ2-5; 7 nucleotides align to TRBD2. Germline values: CDR1 MNHEY, CDR2 SVGAGI. Germline trimming cut 8 bases from V and 5 bases from J; bases unmatched to any gene: 14. The CDR3 spans 15 residues. Written as DNA, the CDR3 is TGTGCCAGCTGCCGACTAGCCGCCGTCGGGGAGACCCAGTACTTC. Translation gives CASCRLAAVGETQYF.

This clonotype was detected only a few times. V is TRBV7-9 and J is TRBJ2-3, with TRBD1 as a possible D gene (5 bases). From germline, CDR1 is SEHNR and CDR2 FQNEAQ (reference sequence). Trimming cost V 3 bases and J 7 bases, with 8 bases left between them. The CDR3 sequence is 12 residues long. CDR3 in DNA: TGTGCCAGCAGCTTCGCAGGGAATACGCAGTATTTT. Protein sequence: CASSFAGNTQYF.

To note about this clonotype: One end of the junction varies from germline; a read error may be responsible. The CDR3 bases are TGTGCCAGTTCACCGCTAGGGACTGCCGCTGGAAACACCATATATTTT. Protein sequence: CASSPLGTAAGNTIYF. This rearrangement joins TRBV18 to TRBJ1-3; D is perhaps TRBD1 (5 bases). The CDR3 sequence is 16 residues long. Germline V gives CDR1 KGHSH, CDR2 LQKENI.

In this sample, this clonotype turned up a few times. The chain is built from TRBV18 and TRBJ2-7, with 10 bases identical to TRBD1. V trimming: 5 bases; J trimming: 2 bases; junction bases outside the gene matches: 9. Germline assignment: CDR1 KGHSH and CDR2 LQKENI. This CDR3 is built from 16 residues. The CDR3, as DNA: TGTGCCAGCTCAGACCGAACCGGGACAGGGGCCTACGAGCAGTACTTC. This sequence encodes CASSDRTGTGAYEQYF.

The chain couples TRBV2 to TRBJ1-2; 7 positions agree with TRBD1. CDR1 is SNHLY and CDR2 is FYNNEI in the germline V gene. Trimming removed 7 bases from V and 7 bases from J; junction bases left unmatched: 9. This CDR3 region has 13 residues. The CDR3 loop reads CASIQQGLGGYTF. In DNA form, the CDR3 reads TGTGCCAGCATTCAACAGGGGCTCGGTGGCTACACCTTC.

The chain has TRBV4-2 and TRBJ2-7; D call uncertain. Germline V gene lookup returns CDR1 LGHNA and CDR2 YNFKEQ. Trimming took off 4 bases at V and 3 bases at J, with 13 bases between the two ends. This CDR3 has 14 residues. The CDR3 is CASSPSADGYEQYF. The CDR3 DNA reads TGTGCCAGCAGCCCCTCCGCTGACGGCTACGAGCAGTACTTC.

This rearrangement joins TRBV20-1 to TRBJ2-4; D is perhaps TRBD1 or TRBD2 (5 bases each). V lost 6 bases to trimming and J lost 0 bases, with 15 bases between them. The germline V gene has CDR1 DFQATT and CDR2 SNEGSKA (reference sequence). This CDR3 contains 15 residues. The CDR3 region is CSAQGVGVAKNIQYF. The CDR3 DNA sequence: TGCAGTGCCCAAGGGGTGGGAGTAGCCAAAAACATTCAGTACTTC.

The chain employs TRBV11-2 and TRBJ2-2; unclear D gene. The CDR3 loop spans 13 amino acids. The V and J ends lost 4 bases and 4 bases respectively, with 7 bases between them. Germline values: CDR1 SGHAT, CDR2 FQNNGV. Here the CDR3 DNA reads TGTGCCAGCAGCTCACCCCGCACCGGGGAGCTGTTTTTT. Translated: CASSSPRTGELFF.

The chain carries TRBV12-3 or TRBV12-4 and TRBJ2-5; possible D gene TRBD2, 6 bases. CDR3 length equals 15 residues. V lost 4 bases and J lost 5, with 17 bases in between. The chain's CDR3 is CASSYGRGSGETQYF. The CDR3 coding sequence is TGTGCCAGCAGTTACGGGCGGGGCTCCGGGGAGACCCAGTACTTC.

This clonotype was recorded a few times. The chain is built from TRBV7-9 and TRBJ2-3; possible D gene TRBD1, 5 bases. The germline V and J ends were trimmed by 5 bases and 2 bases, with 11 bases remaining between them. There are 14 residues in the CDR3. The germline CDR1 and CDR2 sequences are SEHNR and FQNEAQ (reference sequence). This CDR3 is CASSPWGHTDTQYF. The CDR3 DNA is TGTGCCAGCAGCCCTTGGGGCCACACAGATACGCAGTATTTT.

This clonotype was seen a handful of times. The chain couples TRBV5-1 to TRBJ2-7; TRBD2 matches at 7 bases. Germline CDR1 is SGHRS and CDR2 is YFSETQ. The CDR3 totals 15 residues. Unmatched junction bases numbered 7, after V lost 1 base and J lost 3 bases. CDR3 in DNA: TGCGCCAGCAGCTTGTCTGGGACTATCCTCTACGAGCAGTACTTC. Residues: CASSLSGTILYEQYF.

J is TRBJ1-2 and V is TRBV12-3 or TRBV12-4; tentative D call: TRBD1 (6 bases). V lost 3 bases, J lost 8 bases, and 13 bases lay in between. The CDR3 runs to 13 residues. DNA for the CDR3: TGTGCCAGCAGTTTGGTCGCGACAGGAGGCTACACCTTC. This sequence encodes CASSLVATGGYTF.

Only a few counts were recorded for this clonotype. The J gene is TRBJ2-5, the V gene TRBV15, with a weak D call TRBD1 (5 bases). CDR1 is LNHNV, CDR2 YYDKDF, per germline (reference sequence). The V and J ends lost 3 bases and 5 bases respectively, with 16 bases between them. The CDR3 has 15 amino acids. CDR3 sequence: CATSSVITGGETQYF. CDR3 in DNA: TGTGCCACCAGCAGCGTAATTACAGGTGGCGAGACCCAGTACTTC.

The chain is built from TRBV4-1 and TRBJ2-4, with 8 bases aligning to TRBD1. CDR1 and CDR2 (germline): MGHRA, YSYEKL. The CDR3 consists of 16 residues. Losses at the gene ends were 1 base for V and 3 bases for J; bases not matched to a gene: 5. As DNA, the CDR3 is TGCGCCAGCAGCCAAGGGCCCGACAGGGGCAAAAACATTCAGTACTTC. This gives the protein CASSQGPDRGKNIQYF.

J is TRBJ2-7 and V is TRBV20-1; 9 bases match TRBD2. The V and J ends lost 4 bases and 2 bases, in that order; junction bases with no gene match: 6. This CDR3 is built from 14 residues. The germline V gene has CDR1 DFQATT and CDR2 SNEGSKA (reference sequence). CDR3 sequence: CSAKGGRATYEQYF. In DNA, the CDR3 is TGCAGTGCTAAGGGCGGGAGGGCTACCTACGAGCAGTACTTC.

The J gene is TRBJ2-1, the V gene TRBV24-1; D gene uncertain. The J call may not be correct, given that the DNA end is closer to TRBJ2-7. The CDR3 has 11 amino acids. Germline V gene lookup returns CDR1 KGHDR and CDR2 SFDVKD. Here the CDR3 DNA reads TGTGCCACCAGTGCAACCTACGAGCAGTACTTC. Translated, it gives CATSATYEQYF.

V gene TRBV24-1 combines with J gene TRBJ2-5; a weak D match, TRBD1 (6 bases). Germline CDR1 reads KGHDR; CDR2 reads SFDVKD. V lost 2 bases to trimming and J lost 5 bases, with 17 bases between them. The CDR3 sequence is 16 residues long. CDR3 sequence reads: CATSDWTEPGAETQYF. DNA for the CDR3: TGTGCCACCAGTGATTGGACAGAACCCGGCGCGGAGACCCAGTACTTC.

The chain recombines TRBV12-3 or TRBV12-4 with TRBJ2-5; D may be TRBD2 (6 bases). The V and J ends lost 2 bases and 1 base respectively, with 11 bases between them. The CDR3 length is 15 residues. The CDR3 DNA is TGTGCCAGCAGTTTACGTGGAGGGAGCCAAGAGACCCAGTACTTC. Translation gives CASSLRGGSQETQYF.

This chain links TRBV29-1 with TRBJ1-3; unclear D gene. The CDR3 is 13 amino acids. Germline CDR1 SQVTM, CDR2 ANQGSEA. V lost 7 bases to trimming and J lost 4 bases, with 14 bases between them. The CDR3, as DNA: TGCAGCGCCGCACGTGGAGTGGGAAACACCATATATTTT. The encoded protein is CSAARGVGNTIYF. The full variable domain, its missing parts supplied by reference TRBV29-1 and TRBJ1-3, is SAVISQKPSRDICQRGTSLTIQCQVDSQVTMMFWYRQQPGQSLTLIATANQGSEATYESGFVIDKFPISRPNLTFSTLTVSNMSPEDSSIYLCSAARGVGNTIYFGEGSWLTVV.

This rearrangement joins TRBV29-1 to TRBJ1-1, with 8 bases that match TRBD1. CDR1 is SQVTM, CDR2 ANQGSEA, per germline. This CDR3 has 13 amino acids. The V and J ends lost 6 bases and 4 bases, in that order; junction bases with no gene match: 7. The CDR3 coding sequence is TGCAGCGTAGGGAGCGACAGGGGCACTGAAGCTTTCTTT. Encoded protein: CSVGSDRGTEAFF. Full variable domain (missing parts from reference TRBV29-1 and TRBJ1-1): SAVISQKPSRDICQRGTSLTIQCQVDSQVTMMFWYRQQPGQSLTLIATANQGSEATYESGFVIDKFPISRPNLTFSTLTVSNMSPEDSSIYLCSVGSDRGTEAFFGQGTRLTVV.

V gene TRBV6-2 or TRBV6-3 combines with J gene TRBJ2-5; D uncertain. Germline V lookup: CDR1 MNHEY, CDR2 SVGEGT. CDR3 length equals 13 residues. Trimming stripped 5 bases from V and 2 bases from J, with 9 bases between. The CDR3 coding sequence is TGTGCCAGCAGTCCTTTGGATCAAGAGACCCAGTACTTC. Its protein is CASSPLDQETQYF.

CDR3 sequence: CASSSYTGKLFF. The CDR3 region has the DNA TGTGCCAGCAGCTCATACACAGGAAAACTGTTTTTT. The rearrangement links TRBV7-2 to TRBJ1-4; tentatively, D is TRBD1 (5 bases). In germline, CDR1 is SGHTA, CDR2 FQGNSA. The CDR3 has 12 residues. V was pared by 4 bases and J by 10 bases, with 10 bases between.

Comments on this clonotype: Its ends do not fully match the called genes, so a read error is possible. The J gene is TRBJ2-5, the V gene TRBV7-9; 7 nucleotides line up with TRBD1. Germline values: CDR1 SEHNR, CDR2 FQNEAQ (reference sequence). The CDR3 sequence is 14 residues long. The CDR3 here is CASSLRQGQETPYF. The CDR3 DNA follows: TGTGCCAGCAGCTTACGACAGGGACAAGAGACCCCGTACTTC.

The chain joins TRBV12-3 or TRBV12-4 to TRBJ1-1, with 10 positions matching TRBD1. This CDR3 is built from 14 residues. With V trimmed by 6 bases and J by 6 bases, 7 bases remained unmatched. In DNA form, the CDR3 reads TGTGCCAGCAGCGCGGGACAGGGGTTATCTGAAGCTTTCTTT. Residues: CASSAGQGLSEAFF.

This chain links TRBV7-2 with TRBJ2-3; 10 bases line up with TRBD2. CDR3 length: 16 residues. V gave up 5 bases and J gave up 4 bases; unmatched junction bases: 9. Germline V lookup: CDR1 SGHTA, CDR2 FQGNSA. The CDR3 DNA reads TGTGCCAGCAGCCTGTCGGGACTAGCGATGTCAGATACGCAGTATTTT. Translating gives CASSLSGLAMSDTQYF.

The genes are TRBV6-5 and TRBJ2-6, with TRBD1 matching 12 bases. CDR3 size: 18 residues. In germline, CDR1 is MNHEY, CDR2 SVGAGI. V shed 2 bases and J 2 bases; nucleotides not matched to a gene: 4. This chain's CDR3 is CASSYDGTGGAGANVLTF. CDR3 DNA: TGTGCCAGCAGTTACGACGGGACAGGGGGCGCTGGGGCCAACGTCCTGACTTTC.